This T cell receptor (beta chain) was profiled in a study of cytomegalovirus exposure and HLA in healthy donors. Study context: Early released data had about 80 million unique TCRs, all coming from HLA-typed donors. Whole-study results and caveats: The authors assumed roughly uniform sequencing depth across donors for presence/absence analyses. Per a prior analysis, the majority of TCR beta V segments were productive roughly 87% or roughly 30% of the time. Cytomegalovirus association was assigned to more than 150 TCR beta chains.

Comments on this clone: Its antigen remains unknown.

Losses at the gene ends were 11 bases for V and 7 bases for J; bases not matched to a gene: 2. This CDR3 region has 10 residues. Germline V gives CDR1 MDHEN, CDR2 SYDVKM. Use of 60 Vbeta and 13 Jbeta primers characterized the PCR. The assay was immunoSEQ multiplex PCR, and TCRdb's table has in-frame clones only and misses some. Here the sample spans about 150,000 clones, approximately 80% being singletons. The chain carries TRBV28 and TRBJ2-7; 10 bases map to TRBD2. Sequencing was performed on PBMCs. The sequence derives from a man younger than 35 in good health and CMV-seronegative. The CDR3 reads CAQLAGEQYF. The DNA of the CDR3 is TGTGCCCAACTAGCGGGGGAGCAGTACTTC.